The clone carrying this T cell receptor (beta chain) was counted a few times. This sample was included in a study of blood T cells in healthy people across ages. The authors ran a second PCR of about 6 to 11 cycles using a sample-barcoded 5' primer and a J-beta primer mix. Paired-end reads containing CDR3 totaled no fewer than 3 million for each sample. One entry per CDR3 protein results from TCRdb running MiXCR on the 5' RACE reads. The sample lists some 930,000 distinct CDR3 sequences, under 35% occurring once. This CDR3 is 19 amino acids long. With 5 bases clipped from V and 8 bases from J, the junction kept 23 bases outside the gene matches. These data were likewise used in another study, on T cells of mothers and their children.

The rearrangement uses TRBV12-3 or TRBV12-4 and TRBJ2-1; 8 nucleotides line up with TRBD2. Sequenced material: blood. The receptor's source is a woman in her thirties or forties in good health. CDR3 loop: CASSTPRANGGEFGYEQFF. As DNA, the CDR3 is TGTGCCAGCAGTACCCCCCGTGCCAACGGGGGGGAGTTTGGCTATGAGCAGTTCTTC.